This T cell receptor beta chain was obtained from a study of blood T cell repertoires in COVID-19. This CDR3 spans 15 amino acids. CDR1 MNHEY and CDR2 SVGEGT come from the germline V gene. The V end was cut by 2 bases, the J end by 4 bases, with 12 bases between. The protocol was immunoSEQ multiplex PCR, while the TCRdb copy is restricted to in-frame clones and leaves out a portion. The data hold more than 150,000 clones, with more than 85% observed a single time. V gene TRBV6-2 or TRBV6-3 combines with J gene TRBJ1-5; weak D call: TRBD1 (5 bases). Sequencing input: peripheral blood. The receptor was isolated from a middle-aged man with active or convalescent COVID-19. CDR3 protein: CASSYPSGGNQPQHF. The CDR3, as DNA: TGTGCCAGCAGTTACCCATCGGGGGGGAATCAGCCCCAGCATTTT.